These 28 T cell receptor beta chains were sequenced from one sample in a study of T-cell reconstitution after alpha-beta-depleted transplantation in children. Unique molecular identifiers were used to barcode this TCRbeta library. TCRdb ran MiXCR on the PCR reads and lists one entry per CDR3 protein. The profile covers about 610,000 distinct CDR3 sequences, with about 10% appearing a single time and 3.5% to 5% taken by the ten largest. The starting material was PBMCs from the stem cell graft donor, obtained from the stem cell graft. The receptor set was obtained from a human donor who donated a stem cell graft to a child with acute myeloid leukemia.

This clonotype was found a few times. This rearrangement joins TRBV6-1 to TRBJ1-2, with 8 positions matching TRBD1. J lost 4 bases, V lost 8 bases, and 0 bases had no gene match. Germline lookup yields CDR1 MNHNS and CDR2 SASEGT. The CDR3 is 11 residues long. The CDR3 loop is CASGQGYGYTF. CDR3 in DNA: TGTGCCAGCGGACAGGGCTATGGCTACACCTTC.

The J gene is TRBJ1-3, the V gene TRBV4-2; D is uncertain. CDR3 length: 12 residues. Germline CDR1 LGHNA, CDR2 YNFKEQ. The V gene lost 0 bases and the J gene lost 9 bases, with 6 bases spanning the gap. Here the CDR3 DNA reads TGTGCCAGCAGCCAAGACTGGAGCACCATATATTTT. Protein: CASSQDWSTIYF.

This chain uses TRBV9 with TRBJ2-5, with D unresolved. This CDR3 is 15 amino acids long. From germline, CDR1 is SGDLS and CDR2 YYNGEE. V was clipped by 0 bases and J by 4 bases, with 13 bases between them. CDR3 in DNA: TGTGCCAGCAGCGTAGTCGGTAGATTCGGAGAGACCCAGTACTTC. Protein product: CASSVVGRFGETQYF.

The V gene is TRBV28, the J gene TRBJ2-1; no reliable D call. The CDR3 contains 14 residues. Trimming cost V 5 bases and J 2 bases, with 10 bases left between them. Germline lookup yields CDR1 MDHEN and CDR2 SYDVKM. CDR3 sequence: CASSPLPAYNEQFF. CDR3 nucleotides: TGTGCCAGCAGTCCCCTACCCGCCTACAATGAGCAGTTCTTC.

The rearrangement uses TRBV7-8 and TRBJ2-7; D remains unclear. Germline V gene lookup returns CDR1 SGHVS and CDR2 FQNEAQ. The V end lost 1 base, the J end lost 1 base, and 14 bases lay between the germline ends. The CDR3 extends over 16 amino acids. Written as DNA, the CDR3 is TGTGCCAGCAGCTTAGGCACCGAAGCGACTTCCTACGAGCAGTACTTC. Its translation is CASSLGTEATSYEQYF.

The sample holds a few counts of this clonotype. The rearrangement links TRBV2 to TRBJ1-5, with D possibly matching TRBD1 (6 bases). This CDR3 has 15 residues. V lost 3 bases and J 6 bases, leaving 15 bases between the germline ends. Germline CDR1 and CDR2: SNHLY and FYNNEI. The CDR3 DNA is TGTGCCAGCAGTGATGACAGGACAGTCGGTCAGCCCCAGCATTTT. Translating it yields CASSDDRTVGQPQHF.

This clonotype was seen a handful of times. V is TRBV12-3 or TRBV12-4 and J is TRBJ2-2, with 7 bases fitting TRBD2. The CDR3 runs to 15 residues. V shed 11 bases and J 6 bases; nucleotides not matched to a gene: 15. CDR3 loop: CAGHDETSRSGELFF. The CDR3 coding sequence is TGTGCCGGACATGATGAGACTAGCCGGTCCGGGGAGCTGTTTTTT.

V is TRBV12-3 or TRBV12-4 and J is TRBJ2-7; 7 bases align to TRBD1. The V gene end was trimmed by 5 bases and the J gene end by 2 bases; junction bases not matched to a gene: 6. The CDR3 covers 14 residues. The CDR3 sequence is CASSPTQGAYEQYF. Here the CDR3 DNA reads TGTGCCAGCAGTCCCACTCAGGGGGCCTACGAGCAGTACTTC.

This clonotype was detected only a few times. This chain connects TRBV20-1 to TRBJ2-1, with TRBD2 matching 7 bases. J gave up 0 bases and V 0 bases, and 11 bases lay outside the gene matches. CDR1 and CDR2 from the germline V gene are DFQATT and SNEGSKA (reference sequence). The CDR3 has 18 residues. The CDR3 coding sequence is TGCAGTGCTAGAGATTTGGGTAGCGGGCCTTTCTCCTACAATGAGCAGTTCTTC. This codes for CSARDLGSGPFSYNEQFF.

V is TRBV6-2 or TRBV6-3 and J is TRBJ2-7, with D perhaps being TRBD1 or TRBD2 (5 bases each). Germline lookup yields CDR1 MNHEY and CDR2 SVGEGT. The germline V and J ends were trimmed by 6 bases and 5 bases, with 26 bases remaining between them. This CDR3 has 17 residues. The DNA for the CDR3 is TGTGCCAGCAGAATCGCCCCTGATGCTGGGACGCTGGACGAGCAGTACTTC. It specifies CASRIAPDAGTLDEQYF.

In its sample, this clonotype was seen a few times. The chain links TRBV12-3 or TRBV12-4 to TRBJ1-4; no definite D call. The CDR3 is 13 amino acids. The V gene lost 10 bases and the J gene lost 3 bases, with 12 bases spanning the gap. The CDR3 DNA sequence: TGTGCCACCAGACGAGAGGCTAATGAAAAACTGTTTTTT. Its protein product is CATRREANEKLFF.

The V and J genes are TRBV11-2 and TRBJ1-2; the D gene is possibly TRBD1 (6 bases). V was shortened by 4 bases and J by 10 bases, with 16 bases between the two germline ends. The CDR3 runs to 13 residues. Germline-derived CDR1 and CDR2 are SGHAT and FQNNGV. CDR3 residues: CASSSTDRNVYTF. The DNA of the CDR3 is TGTGCCAGCAGCTCCACGGACAGAAACGTCTACACCTTC.

This chain uses TRBV20-1 with TRBJ2-7; 13 bases map to TRBD2. CDR3 size: 15 residues. J lost 5 bases, V lost 6 bases, and 10 bases had no gene match. Looked up from germline, CDR1 is DFQATT and CDR2 is SNEGSKA (reference sequence). The CDR3 reads CSAPFGTSGKNEQYF. The CDR3 nucleotides are TGCAGTGCGCCATTCGGGACTAGCGGGAAAAACGAGCAGTACTTC.

This rearrangement joins TRBV30 to TRBJ2-1, with D possibly matching TRBD2 (5 bases). V gave up 3 bases and J gave up 7 bases, with 10 bases separating them. Germline CDR1 reads GTSNPN; CDR2 reads SVGIG (reference sequence). The CDR3 runs 12 residues. The CDR3 DNA is TGTGCCTGGAGAGCGGTCGCGAATGAGCAGTTCTTC. Protein product: CAWRAVANEQFF.

The table lists this clonotype with a few counts. V and J are TRBV15 and TRBJ2-1; 7 bases line up with TRBD2. CDR1 and CDR2 from the germline V gene are LNHNV and YYDKDF (reference sequence). V lost 5 bases, J lost 9 bases, and 13 bases stayed unmatched. The CDR3 runs 15 residues. The DNA for the CDR3 is TGTGCCACCAGCGGAGGGAGGGTGGGGGGAGGTGAGCAGTTCTTC. It codes for CATSGGRVGGGEQFF.

This clonotype came up many times. This chain links TRBV3-1 with TRBJ1-2, with a possible D match to TRBD1 (5 bases). Germline-derived CDR1 and CDR2 are LGHDT and YNNKEL (reference sequence). The CDR3 is 15 residues long. Between the trimmed V and J ends, which lost 6 bases and 6 bases, there was a span of 20 bases. The CDR3 DNA sequence: TGTGCCAGCAGACTAAGAGGGGATCCGGGCGATGGCTACACCTTC. This sequence encodes CASRLRGDPGDGYTF.

The chain carries TRBV4-3 and TRBJ1-6; TRBD1 might be the D (5 bases). The CDR3 is made up of 16 amino acids. The germline CDR1 and CDR2 sequences are LGHNA and YSLEER. Trimming pared 0 bases from V and 7 bases from J, leaving 13 bases between. The CDR3 bases are TGCGCCAGCAGCCAAGAGGCAGGGATGTGGAATTCACCCCTCCACTTT. Amino acids: CASSQEAGMWNSPLHF.

This clonotype occurred many times. The chain employs TRBV28 and TRBJ2-7, with D tentatively TRBD2 (6 bases). CDR1 is MDHEN and CDR2 is SYDVKM in the germline V gene. V lost 6 bases to trimming and J lost 3 bases, with 15 bases between them. The CDR3 extends over 14 amino acids. The CDR3 region has the DNA TGTGCCAGCAGCTCACCGGGACTCAGCTACGAGCAGTACTTC. Its protein product is CASSSPGLSYEQYF.

Of note for this clonotype: A junction boundary mismatches the germline segment, possibly from a read error. The chain has TRBV7-7 and TRBJ2-5; D remains unclear. CDR3 length: 13 amino acids. CDR1 is SSHAT, CDR2 FNYEAQ, per germline (reference sequence). CDR3 region: CASSPTPGGAQYF. The CDR3 nucleotides are TGTGCTAGCAGCCCCACCCCGGGTGGGGCCCAGTACTTC.

This chain joins TRBV9 and TRBJ1-2; D is perhaps TRBD1 (5 bases). There are 16 residues in the CDR3. V was trimmed by 0 bases and J by 6 bases, leaving 18 bases between them. Germline CDR1 reads SGDLS; CDR2 reads YYNGEE. Written as DNA, the CDR3 is TGTGCCAGCAGCGTAGCCCCGGGGGGAGGTATACATGGCTACACCTTC. As protein: CASSVAPGGGIHGYTF.

This chain joins TRBV7-3 and TRBJ2-1, with unresolved D. This CDR3 has 12 amino acids. CDR1 SGHTA and CDR2 FQGTGA come from the germline V gene. Trimming removed 4 bases from V and 8 bases from J, with 9 bases in between. CDR3 in DNA: TGTGCCAGCAGCTCCCGACCGCATGAGCAGTTCTTC. Protein sequence: CASSSRPHEQFF. The full variable domain, with the rest looked up from reference TRBV7-3 and TRBJ2-1, is GAGVSQTPSNKVTEKGKYVELRCDPISGHTALYWYRQSLGQGPEFLIYFQGTGAADDSGLPNDRFFAVRPEGSVSTLKIQRTERGDSAVYLCASSSRPHEQFFGPGTRLTVL.

As to this clonotype: A single base separates this from a much larger clone, so it may be a read error. The chain joins TRBV7-8 to TRBJ2-5; 10 bases are a match to TRBD2. Trimming cost V 5 bases and J 1 base; bases outside gene matches: 4. The CDR3 extends over 15 amino acids. Germline CDR1 reads SGHVS; CDR2 reads FQNEAQ. As DNA, the CDR3 is TGTGCCAGCAGCGGGGGACTAGCGCTCCAAGAGACCCAGTACTTC. This sequence encodes CASSGGLALQETQYF.

This clonotype was counted only a few times. The chain joins TRBV3-1 to TRBJ1-6; D gene unclear. This CDR3 has 11 residues. V shed 1 base and J shed 10 bases, with 2 bases lying between them. CDR1 and CDR2 (germline): LGHDT, YNNKEL (reference sequence). The CDR3, as DNA: TGTGCCAGCAGCCAAGGGTCACCCCTCCACTTT. Translation gives CASSQGSPLHF.

This clonotype was detected only a few times. The chain couples TRBV29-1 to TRBJ1-5; 7 bases agree with TRBD1. The CDR3 is made up of 13 amino acids. After removal of 6 bases from V and 7 bases from J, the junction contained 9 bases not matched to a gene. Per germline, CDR1 SQVTM and CDR2 ANQGSEA. Written as DNA, the CDR3 is TGCAGCGTACGACAGGGAATGGAACAGCCCCAGCATTTT. Encoded protein: CSVRQGMEQPQHF.

In DNA form, the CDR3 reads TGTGCCAGCAGCATAGCGGGAGGGGAGGGGGAGACCCAGTACTTC. Its protein product is CASSIAGGEGETQYF. This rearrangement joins TRBV9 to TRBJ2-5, with 11 bases that match TRBD2. The germline V gene encodes CDR1 SGDLS and CDR2 YYNGEE. After removal of 4 bases from V and 5 bases from J, the junction contained 7 bases not matched to a gene. The CDR3 contains 15 residues.

This clonotype was recorded many times. This chain joins TRBV20-1 and TRBJ2-1, with 10 bases lining up with TRBD2. The junction had 3 bases not matched to a gene; V was cut back by 3 bases and J by 4 bases. Germline lookup yields CDR1 DFQATT and CDR2 SNEGSKA (reference sequence). The CDR3 length is 14 residues. CDR3 sequence (DNA): TGCAGTGCTAGTTCTAGCGGGGGATACAATGAGCAGTTCTTC. This translates into CSASSSGGYNEQFF.

This clonotype was picked up many times. This chain connects TRBV7-3 to TRBJ2-1, with TRBD2 matching 8 bases. The germline V gene has CDR1 SGHTA and CDR2 FQGTGA. V trimming: 6 bases; J trimming: 8 bases; junction bases outside the gene matches: 12. The CDR3 contains 15 residues. In DNA form, the CDR3 reads TGTGCCAGCAGTAGCTCCGGGACTAGTCAACATGAGCAGTTCTTC. Amino acid sequence: CASSSSGTSQHEQFF.

This clonotype has a count of ten or more. J is TRBJ1-2 and V is TRBV20-1, with D tentatively TRBD1 (5 bases). Germline V gene lookup returns CDR1 DFQATT and CDR2 SNEGSKA (reference sequence). There are 14 residues in the CDR3. The V gene lost 5 bases and the J gene lost 3 bases, with 16 bases spanning the gap. The CDR3 sequence is CSASNRDFYYGYTF. Here the CDR3 DNA reads TGCAGTGCTTCGAATAGGGACTTTTACTATGGCTACACCTTC.